These 14 T cell receptor beta chains were sequenced from one sample in a study of CD8+ T cells in alopecia areata. Treatment here: oral pan-JAK inhibitor, 5-10 mg twice daily. The authors extracted RNA and reverse transcribed it into cDNA as the sequencing template. Sequencing was performed with immunoSEQ multiplex PCR; in TCRdb, only in-frame clones are kept and a portion is missing. The table records about 180,000 clones, around 49% of them present only once. The sample here was CD8+ T cells sorted from blood, taken around week 54, from a patient treated with tofacitinib. These TCRs come from a human donor with alopecia areata.

The chain carries TRBV25-1 and TRBJ2-1; no definite D call. From germline, CDR1 is MGHDK and CDR2 SYGVNS. The CDR3 extends over 12 amino acids. V was clipped by 2 bases and J by 8 bases, with 7 bases between them. CDR3 amino acids: CASSEIDDEQFF. CDR3 DNA: TGTGCCAGCAGTGAAATCGACGATGAGCAGTTCTTC.

The table lists this clone with a count of one. This sequence joins TRBV25-1 and TRBJ2-7; possible D gene TRBD1, 6 bases. This CDR3 contains 13 residues. The germline V and J ends were trimmed by 2 bases and 1 base, with 6 bases remaining between them. In germline, CDR1 is MGHDK, CDR2 SYGVNS. The CDR3 nucleotides are TGTGCCAGCAGTGAAGGACAGTCCTACGAGCAGTACTTC. Protein sequence: CASSEGQSYEQYF.

The sample holds a few counts of this clone. The chain is built from TRBV18 and TRBJ2-1, with D possibly TRBD2 on 7 matching bases. Trimming removed 0 bases at V and 5 bases at J, with 14 bases between. The CDR3 has 16 amino acids. Germline V gene data show CDR1 as KGHSH and CDR2 as LQKENI. The CDR3 coding sequence is TGTGCCAGCTCACCACCGGGGGGGGCGCATCACAATGAGCAGTTCTTC. It is translated as CASSPPGGAHHNEQFF.

The chain employs TRBV29-1 and TRBJ1-2; TRBD1 agrees at 8 bases. Germline V gene sequence: CDR1 SQVTM, CDR2 ANQGSEA. The CDR3 extends over 17 amino acids. The trim removed 3 bases at V and 3 bases at J, leaving 15 bases unmatched. CDR3: CSVDAQTTGENDYGYTF. The CDR3 nucleotides are TGCAGCGTTGACGCCCAGACGACAGGGGAGAATGACTATGGCTACACCTTC.

This clone was seen at least ten times. One junction end does not reproduce the germline sequence, and a read error may be involved. The V gene is TRBV6-4, the J gene TRBJ2-1; the D is unclear. Per the germline V gene, CDR1 is MRHNA and CDR2 is SNTAGT. The CDR3 loop spans 13 amino acids. The CDR3 protein is CASSEDSNNEQFF. The DNA of the CDR3 is TGTGCCAGCAGTGAAGACTCCAACAATGAGCAGTTCTTC.

The J gene is TRBJ2-7, the V gene TRBV10-3; the match to TRBD1 covers 9 bases. Germline V gives CDR1 ENHRY, CDR2 SYGVKD. The V and J ends lost 2 bases and 0 bases, in that order; junction bases with no gene match: 5. The CDR3 has 16 residues. CDR3: CAISEPTGGTSYEQYF. In DNA, the CDR3 is TGTGCCATCAGTGAGCCAACAGGGGGCACCTCCTACGAGCAGTACTTC.

This clone appeared many times. The chain uses TRBV11-1 and TRBJ2-1, with D possibly TRBD1 on 5 matching bases. The CDR3 is 15 amino acids. Trimming took 1 base from V and 7 from J, leaving 14 bases between them. Germline V gene lookup returns CDR1 SGHAT and CDR2 FQDESV (reference sequence). This CDR3 reads CASSLDVVGRNEQFF. The CDR3 coding sequence is TGTGCCAGCAGCTTAGATGTTGTGGGGCGTAATGAGCAGTTCTTC.

This clone was counted between two and nine times. The CDR3 loop reads CSVVFTTTGELFF. CDR3 coding DNA: TGCAGCGTTGTGTTTACCACCACCGGGGAGCTGTTTTTT. The genes are TRBV29-1 and TRBJ2-2; D gene unclear. Trimming took 4 bases from V and 4 from J, leaving 10 bases between them. The CDR3 has 13 amino acids. The V gene's germline CDR1 is SQVTM and CDR2 ANQGSEA.

This sequence joins TRBV29-1 and TRBJ2-7; TRBD2 agrees at 9 bases. V lost 4 bases and J lost 0; bases outside the gene matches: 10. Germline V gene sequence: CDR1 SQVTM, CDR2 ANQGSEA. CDR3 size: 16 residues. The CDR3 here is CSVARSSGVNSYEQYF. In DNA form, the CDR3 reads TGCAGCGTTGCCCGATCTAGCGGGGTGAACTCCTACGAGCAGTACTTC.

This rearrangement joins TRBV23-1 to TRBJ2-7; D is possibly TRBD1 (5 bases). TRBV23-1 is annotated as an ORF whose role is uncertain. V dropped 0 bases and J dropped 2 bases, with 8 bases sitting between them. CDR3 length: 14 residues. In DNA form, the CDR3 reads TGCGCCAGCAGTCAATCGTCAGGGACCTACGAGCAGTACTTC. Translated: CASSQSSGTYEQYF.

This clone was seen more than once but under ten times. The chain employs TRBV5-1 and TRBJ2-7, with D perhaps being TRBD1 or TRBD2 (5 bases each). Germline CDR1 SGHRS, CDR2 YFSETQ. This CDR3 contains 13 residues. V shed 2 bases and J shed 4 bases, with 10 bases lying between them. The CDR3 bases are TGCGCCAGCAGCTTTGGGACCCTTTACGAGCAGTACTTC. This codes for CASSFGTLYEQYF.

V gene TRBV19 combines with J gene TRBJ2-3; D may be TRBD2 (6 bases). Trimming pared 6 bases from V and 11 bases from J, leaving 18 bases between. The CDR3 has 13 residues. Germline CDR1 and CDR2: LNHDA and SQIVND (reference sequence). The CDR3 DNA reads TGTGCCAGTAGGGGGTTGGACTCTAGCGTGCAGTATTTT. Its translation: CASRGLDSSVQYF.

CDR3 in amino acids: CASSYSTGANSPLHF. The CDR3 nucleotides read TGTGCCAGCAGTTACAGTACAGGGGCTAATTCACCCCTCCACTTT. The chain employs TRBV6-6 and TRBJ1-6; 7 bases are a match to TRBD1. The CDR3 is 15 amino acids. Losses at the gene ends were 2 bases for V and 6 bases for J; bases not matched to a gene: 4. Germline CDR1 and CDR2: MNHNY and SVGAGI (reference sequence).

CDR3 DNA: TGTGCCTGGAATTGGGACAGGGTGGCAGATACGCAGTATTTT. Amino acids: CAWNWDRVADTQYF. The chain carries TRBV30 and TRBJ2-3, with TRBD1 identical over 9 bases. J lost 4 bases, V lost 4 bases, and 6 bases had no gene match. Per germline, CDR1 GTSNPN and CDR2 SVGIG (reference sequence). The CDR3 loop spans 14 amino acids.